This T cell receptor beta chain was sequenced during a study of shared clonotypes between healthy human individuals. TCRdb's copy holds only in-frame clones and misses some; the assay was immunoSEQ multiplex PCR. The sample shows nearly 750,000 clones, over 60% of them seen only once. This clone was found a few times. The CDR3 contains 14 residues. Germline V CDR1 and CDR2: SEHNR, FQNEAQ (reference sequence). V lost 1 base, J lost 4 bases, and 10 bases lay in between. The chain is built from TRBV7-9 and TRBJ1-2; D gene ambiguous. The sample comprised memory CD4+ T cells sorted from blood. Subset noted: CD45RA-negative fraction. The receptor was derived from a woman aged 25 to 39 in good health. For the CDR3, the DNA is TGTGCCAGCAGCTTAGAAGGGCCGCTCTATGGCTACACCTTC. Translating gives CASSLEGPLYGYTF.